This T cell receptor (beta chain) stems from a study of shared clonotypes between healthy human individuals. At a deep level, the assay was run. The protocol was immunoSEQ multiplex PCR, while the TCRdb copy is restricted to in-frame clones and leaves out a portion. This sample carries more than 2 million clones, around 93% of them seen once, and the ten largest clones take approximately 1.6%. As defined, naive CD8 cells were CD45RO-negative and positively selected for CCR7, with terminally differentiated effector memory CD45RA+ cells excluded. The CDR3 runs to 15 residues. V gave up 0 bases and J gave up 0 bases, with 7 bases separating them. The germline V gene has CDR1 MNHEY and CDR2 SVGAGI.

This chain links TRBV6-5 with TRBJ2-3; D is unclear. Sequencing input: naive CD8+ T cells from PBMCs. This TCR was sampled from a man aged 18 to 30 in good health. Some clones in this sample may be carry-over from other donors' samples. As DNA, the CDR3 is TGTGCCAGCAGTTACTCCAAGACTAGCACAGATACGCAGTATTTT. This sequence encodes CASSYSKTSTDTQYF.